This T cell receptor (beta chain) was captured by sequencing in a study of T cells in Graves' hyperthyroidism and ophthalmopathy (dated by TCRdb to about 2019). For context, the study as a whole: Peripheral blood samples were taken at the time of initial diagnosis, prior to any treatment. The 100 discovery patients were randomly divided into training and test sets at a 7:3 ratio. According to the paper, TCR Vbeta CDR3 sequencing was carried out on over 130 peripheral blood samples, which came from about 45 ophthalmopathy, fewer than 80 hyperthyroidism and some 17 progressor patients. Whether ophthalmopathy could be predicted prospectively was tested in an independent validation cohort made up of fewer than 20 hyperthyroidism patients plus 17 patients who later progressed to ophthalmopathy. To identify TCR V-J signatures that set the groups apart, the researchers used a discovery cohort of about a hundred patients, made up of under 50 with Graves' ophthalmopathy and some 55 with stable Graves' hyperthyroidism. After blood sampling, hyperthyroidism patients were treated with methimazole at a starting dose of 30 mg daily, and ophthalmopathy patients were treated with high-dose intravenous methylprednisolone. In addition, the study compared T-cell repertoires in thyroid tissue and in blood from roughly 6 Graves' hyperthyroidism patients. Here is what the overall study found, with its caveats: Blood samples also contained most of the expanded thyroid clonotypes (frequency above 0.001), which suggests that blood repertoires may reflect thyroid immune responses. In validation, the model predicted progression to ophthalmopathy with approximately 71% sensitivity and about 72% specificity, a median of about six months before onset. Ophthalmopathy was separated from stable hyperthyroidism by a 13 V-J signature model, with approximately 90% sensitivity and approximately 81% specificity obtained in cross-validation and 80%/75% obtained in testing. No statistical method was used to fix the sample size in advance, and group allocation was not hidden from the investigators.

This clonotype was counted only a few times. The antigen it binds to is not known. Base-call qualities are not available, and no considerably larger clone is one nucleotide away. Counted from cysteine to phenylalanine, this CDR3 has 16 amino acids. Of the read, only the CDR3 DNA is kept; its 48 bases are in frame from base 1. CDR1 SGHDT and CDR2 YYEEEE are derived from the germline V gene. At the junction V is shortened by 5 bases and J by 3 bases; bases outside the gene matches: 8. Stable Graves' hyperthyroidism was defined as the absence of progression to ophthalmopathy over 18 months of follow-up. Hyperthyroidism patients were newly diagnosed, with disease duration under 2 months, and aged 18 to 65 years. Any patient with an uncontrolled infection, another autoimmune disease, pregnancy or lactation was excluded. Diagnoses were based on clinical symptoms, serum thyroxine and TRAb, thyroid ultrasound and orbital computed tomography. PBMCs were isolated from roughly 10 ml of fresh peripheral blood by Ficoll-Paque density gradient centrifugation. Trizol reagent was used to extract total RNA, and RNA quality was then checked on an Agilent 2100 Bioanalyzer.

The TCR beta CDR3 regions were amplified from RNA transcripts. For the first round of RT-PCR on the TCR CDR3, the HTBI primer set was used together with the Qiagen OneStep RT-PCR kit. Libraries were constructed in a second round of multiplex PCR, after which size selection and purification were performed. Libraries were sequenced paired-end with 100 bp reads on an Illumina HiSeq2000. The study's own analysis went as follows. SOAPnuke was used to process the raw data, with reads discarded if the reads contained adapters or uncalled bases, had a mean Phred below 15, or lacked an exact constant-primer or identifier match. High-quality paired reads were merged with COPE v1.2.5, and unique nucleotide sequences were defined as clonotypes. MiTCR v1.1 was used to align clonotypes to the IMGT TRBV, TRBD and TRBJ reference segments. The analysis included only V-J combinations with a frequency above 0.0001, which together covered roughly 99% of the repertoires. The TCS score was defined as the ratio of F50 (clonal expansion) to E x V (chaos), calculated using BLOSUM62-based TCRdist between CDR3 peptides within each V-J. Welch's t-statistics and random forest reduced fewer than 600 V-J features to 10 to 15, which were used in a naive Bayes classifier (R e1071). Using fastp trimming at Q25 and MiXCR clonotype assembly, TCRdb reanalyzed the public sequencing data and kept in-frame beta chains. Each entry merges the rows of one CDR3 protein and shows their most common DNA and genes. None of the V and J calls come from the authors' own analysis; TCRdb made them. In all, the sample holds approximately 590,000 distinct CDR3 sequences, and 15% to 17% of those were seen once. About 7% of the sample is in the top ten clones.

The sample taken for sequencing was blood. The receptor comes from a woman aged 25 to 39 with Graves' hyperthyroidism. The chain was built from TRBV5-6 and TRBJ1-2, and 12 bases in between align with TRBD1. This receptor carries the CDR3 CASSEGQGARYYGYTF. The bases are TGTGCCAGCAGTGAGGGACAGGGGGCGCGATACTATGGCTACACCTTC. Where the CDR3 stops, the reference TRBV5-6 and TRBJ1-2 genes take over; the full variable domain is DAGVTQSPTHLIKTRGQQVTLRCSPKSGHDTVSWYQQALGQGPQFIFQYYEEEERQRGNFPDRFSGHQFPNYSSELNVNALLLGDSALYLCASSEGQGARYYGYTFGSGTRLTVV.